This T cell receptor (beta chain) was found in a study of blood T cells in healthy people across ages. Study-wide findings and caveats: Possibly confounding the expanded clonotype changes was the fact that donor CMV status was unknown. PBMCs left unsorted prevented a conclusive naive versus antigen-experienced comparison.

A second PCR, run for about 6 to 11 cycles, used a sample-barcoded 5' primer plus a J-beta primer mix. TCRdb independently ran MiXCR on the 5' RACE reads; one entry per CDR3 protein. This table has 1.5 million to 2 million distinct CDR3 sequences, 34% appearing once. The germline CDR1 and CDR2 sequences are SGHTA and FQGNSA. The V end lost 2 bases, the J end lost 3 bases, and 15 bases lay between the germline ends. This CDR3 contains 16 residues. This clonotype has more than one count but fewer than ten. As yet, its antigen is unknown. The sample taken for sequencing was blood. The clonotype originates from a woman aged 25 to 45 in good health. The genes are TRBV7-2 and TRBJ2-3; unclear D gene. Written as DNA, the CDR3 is TGTGCCAGCAGCTTAATTACGACGGTTCCTACAGATACGCAGTATTTT. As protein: CASSLITTVPTDTQYF.